This T cell receptor beta chain was sequenced during a study of blood T cell repertoires in COVID-19. The repertoire was sequenced with immunoSEQ multiplex PCR; TCRdb's copy has only in-frame clones and lacks some. The sample has 20,000 to 25,000 clones; about nine tenths are singletons. V was pared by 6 bases and J by 4 bases, with 6 bases of the junction left unmatched. The length of the CDR3 is 15 residues. The germline V gene encodes CDR1 SNHLY and CDR2 FYNNEI. The origin of this receptor is a human donor in a cohort sampled during active COVID-19. This sequence joins TRBV2 and TRBJ2-1; TRBD2 agrees at 10 bases. Specimen: peripheral blood. The CDR3 sequence: CASRRASGGYNEQFF. In DNA form, the CDR3 reads TGTGCCAGCAGAAGAGCTAGCGGGGGTTACAATGAGCAGTTCTTC. The full variable domain, with the rest looked up from reference TRBV2 and TRBJ2-1, is EPEVTQTPSHQVTQMGQEVILRCVPISNHLYFYWYRQILGQKVEFLVSFYNNEISEKSEIFDDQFSVERPDGSNFTLKIRSTKLEDSAMYFCASRRASGGYNEQFFGPGTRLTVL.